This TCR beta chain is drawn from a study of OX40 agonist ivuxolimab in advanced cancers. Across the whole study: Males comprised 82.7% of the group, whose mean age was about 62 years (range 23 to 79). Study results and caveats: Averaging showed that CD8+ T cells had more expanded clones than CD4+ did.

Sequencing was performed with immunoSEQ multiplex PCR; in TCRdb, only in-frame clones are kept and a portion is missing. The sample has some 140,000 clones, under 95% seen once. V was pared by 0 bases and J by 1 base, with 4 bases of the junction left unmatched. Germline assignment: CDR1 MNHEY and CDR2 SVGAGI. The CDR3 totals 16 residues. Notes on this clone: The antigen remains unidentified.

The sequenced sample was CD4+ or CD8+ T cells sorted from blood, obtained in a trial of the OX40 agonist ivuxolimab. V gene TRBV6-5 combines with J gene TRBJ1-1; 8 nucleotides align to TRBD1. The receptor's source is an adult with an advanced solid tumor such as melanoma, head and neck, liver or kidney cancer. The CDR3 sequence is CASSYSGTGWNTEAFF. CDR3 sequence (DNA): TGTGCCAGCAGTTACTCGGGGACAGGTTGGAACACTGAAGCTTTCTTT.